These 16 T cell receptor beta chains originate from one sample sequenced in a study of blood T cell repertoires in COVID-19. Clones were sequenced by immunoSEQ multiplex PCR, and TCRdb holds only the in-frame ones, with some missing. Found here are hundreds of thousands of clones, about nine tenths of them singletons; the top ten hold roughly a sixth. Sequencing was done on a sample of PBMCs or T cells enriched from blood (not recorded which). The receptor source for this set is a man aged 18 to 29 who had recovered from COVID-19.

The rearrangement uses TRBV18 and TRBJ1-2; 8 positions match TRBD1. The germline gives CDR1 KGHSH, CDR2 LQKENI. V trimming: 4 bases; J trimming: 2 bases; junction bases outside the gene matches: 6. This CDR3 has 15 amino acids. CDR3 amino acids: CASSRQGRTNYGYTF. The CDR3 DNA reads TGTGCCAGCTCACGACAGGGGCGTACCAACTATGGCTACACCTTC.

The chain is built from TRBV5-4 and TRBJ1-6; a possible D gene is TRBD1 (5 bases). Per the germline V gene, CDR1 is SGHNT and CDR2 is YYREEE (reference sequence). Trimming shortened V by 0 bases and J by 6 bases, and 7 bases separated the two germline ends. This CDR3 has 14 residues. DNA for the CDR3: TGTGCCAGCAGCTTGGAACAGGCTAATTCACCCCTCCACTTT. Protein: CASSLEQANSPLHF.

This chain uses TRBV19 with TRBJ1-5, with a weak D call TRBD1 (5 bases). This CDR3 comprises 14 residues. CDR1 is LNHDA and CDR2 is SQIVND in the germline V gene (reference sequence). The V end lost 10 bases, the J end lost 3 bases, and 16 bases lay between the germline ends. The CDR3: CATDLTGDNQPQHF. The DNA for the CDR3 is TGTGCCACCGACTTAACAGGCGACAATCAGCCCCAGCATTTT.

This clone was recorded only once. The chain couples TRBV28 to TRBJ1-4; 8 bases map to TRBD1. The CDR3 is made up of 14 amino acids. Germline loops: CDR1 MDHEN, CDR2 SYDVKM. J lost 8 bases, V lost 4 bases, and 6 bases had no gene match. CDR3 coding DNA: TGTGCCAGCAGTTCTGGACAGGGTGCGGAAAAACTGTTTTTT. Protein: CASSSGQGAEKLFF.

The chain couples TRBV19 to TRBJ1-5; D might be TRBD1 (5 bases). The CDR3 consists of 16 residues. CDR1 and CDR2 (germline): LNHDA, SQIVND (reference sequence). The ends were cut back, 1 base at V and 6 bases at J, with 16 bases in the middle. CDR3 in DNA: TGTGCCAGTAGTATAGGGGGAACAGGAGGGCGTCAGCCCCAGCATTTT. Its protein is CASSIGGTGGRQPQHF. Filled out from reference TRBV19 and TRBJ1-5, the complete variable domain reads DGGITQSPKYLFRKEGQNVTLSCEQNLNHDAMYWYRQDPGQGLRLIYYSQIVNDFQKGDIAEGYSVSREKKESFPLTVTSAQKNPTAFYLCASSIGGTGGRQPQHFGDGTRLSIL.

The table lists this clone with a count of one. The chain joins TRBV19 to TRBJ1-2; TRBD1 matches 9 bases. After removal of 4 bases from V and 11 bases from J, the junction contained 11 bases not matched to a gene. The CDR3 is 14 residues long. Germline V gene lookup returns CDR1 LNHDA and CDR2 SQIVND (reference sequence). CDR3 DNA: TGTGCCAGTAGTACCCCGGGACAGGGAGACGTATACACCTTC. It codes for CASSTPGQGDVYTF.

For this clone: The germline gene is not matched at one end of the junction; a read error may be the cause. The chain joins TRBV7-7 to TRBJ1-3; 10 nucleotides align to TRBD1. CDR1 is SSHAT and CDR2 is FNYEAQ in the germline V gene (reference sequence). CDR3 length: 17 residues. CDR3 bases: TGTGCTAGCAGCAAGGGACAGGGGTTCTTCTCTGGAAACACCATATATTTT. Protein: CASSKGQGFFSGNTIYF.

This chain uses TRBV3-1 (or the pseudogene TRBV3-2) with TRBJ1-4; TRBD1 is a possible D gene (5 bases). This CDR3 comprises 12 residues. In germline, CDR1 is LGHDT, CDR2 YNNKEL (reference sequence). Trimming shortened V by 4 bases and J by 5 bases, and 5 bases separated the two germline ends. In nucleotides, the CDR3 is TGTGCCAGCAGCCCAGGGAATGAAAAACTGTTTTTT. Amino acid sequence: CASSPGNEKLFF.

There are a few counts of this clone. The J gene is TRBJ1-5, the V gene TRBV21-1; the table's D call TRBD1 went unverified against the DNA. TRBV21-1 is reported as a pseudogene. This CDR3 contains 18 residues. CDR3 in DNA: TGTGCCAGCAGCAAAGGTAACAGAAATCCATATAGCAATCAGCCCCAGCATTTT. Protein sequence: CASSKGNRNPYSNQPQHF.

This chain connects TRBV19 to TRBJ1-1, with 9 bases fitting TRBD1. The CDR3 loop spans 13 amino acids. Trimming at V came to 4 bases and at J to 3 bases, leaving 0 bases not matched to a gene. Germline V gives CDR1 LNHDA, CDR2 SQIVND (reference sequence). For the CDR3, the DNA is TGTGCCAGTAGTAGGACAGGGGACACTGAAGCTTTCTTT. This codes for CASSRTGDTEAFF.

As DNA, the CDR3 is TGTGCCAGCAGCTTAGTACAGGGAACCTACGAGCAGTACTTC. Translated: CASSLVQGTYEQYF. This chain connects TRBV7-6 to TRBJ2-7; TRBD1 might be the D (6 bases). Trimming stripped 1 base from V and 2 bases from J, with 9 bases between. This CDR3 has 14 residues. From germline, CDR1 is SGHVS and CDR2 FNYEAQ.

In this sample, this clone turned up once. The rearrangement joins TRBV11-2 to TRBJ2-1; 7 bases align to TRBD1. There are 14 residues in the CDR3. V was clipped by 3 bases and J by 10 bases; unmatched bases: 9. CDR1 and CDR2 (germline): SGHAT, FQNNGV. In DNA form, the CDR3 reads TGTGCCAGCAGCTTGATCACAGGGGATCGGGAGCAGTTCTTC. It encodes CASSLITGDREQFF.

The V call is TRBV19, the J call TRBJ2-2; D uncertain. This CDR3 has 13 amino acids. With 0 bases removed from V and 7 bases from J, the gap between germline ends came to 6 bases. Germline-derived CDR1 and CDR2 are LNHDA and SQIVND (reference sequence). This CDR3 reads CASSIDRGGELFF. The CDR3 nucleotides are TGTGCCAGTAGTATAGATCGCGGCGGGGAGCTGTTTTTT.

The rearrangement joins TRBV5-1 to TRBJ2-5, with 8 bases identical to TRBD2. The V and J ends lost 0 bases and 5 bases, in that order; junction bases with no gene match: 9. Germline-derived CDR1 and CDR2 are SGHRS and YFSETQ. The CDR3 runs 16 residues. CDR3 DNA sequence: TGCGCCAGCAGCTTGGTTCCTTCGGGGGGGTCGGAGACCCAGTACTTC. This encodes CASSLVPSGGSETQYF.

This clone was observed once. The V and J genes are TRBV30 and TRBJ1-1; possible D gene TRBD1, 5 bases. The CDR3 is 13 amino acids. Germline-derived CDR1 and CDR2 are GTSNPN and SVGIG (reference sequence). Deletions cut 4 bases from V and 6 bases from J, with 15 bases between. CDR3 DNA: TGTGCCTGGACATTAGGGGTTGGTGCTGAAGCTTTCTTT. Its protein product is CAWTLGVGAEAFF.

The chain couples TRBV3-1 (or the pseudogene TRBV3-2) to TRBJ1-1; D possibly corresponds to TRBD1 (5 bases). V shed 4 bases and J shed 3 bases, with 12 bases lying between them. Per the germline V gene, CDR1 is LGHDT and CDR2 is YNNKEL (reference sequence). The CDR3 has 14 amino acids. CDR3 region: CASSPGFLDTEAFF. CDR3 nucleotide sequence: TGTGCCAGCAGCCCAGGGTTTTTGGACACTGAAGCTTTCTTT.